The rows below give T cell receptor beta chains drawn from one sample of a study of T cell repertoires in cytomegalovirus infection. No antigen has been identified for these receptors. TCRdb reprocessed the reads via MiXCR and lists one record per CDR3 protein. This table has about 890,000 distinct CDR3 sequences, approximately 31% appearing once. Sample: cultured CD8+ T cells from PBMCs, taken from culture after CMV antigen stimulation. The source is a human donor in good health (CMV status not recorded). Some clones in this sample may be carry-over from other donors' samples. Each CDR3 is given with its conserved first and last residue. The D gene is left open where the match is weak. Clone size appears in some rows only: once, few, many, or a class for an expanded clone.

J: TRBJ2-1; D: -; size: -; V: TRBV6-1; DNA: TGTGCCAGCAGTGAAGCGCTTAGGACTCCGTTGGGGCAGTTCTTC; CDR3: CASSEALRTPLGQFF
J: TRBJ2-2; D: -; size: -; V: TRBV7-9; DNA: TGTGCCAGCAGCCCCCGCCCGAACGGGGAGCTGTTTTTT; CDR3: CASSPRPNGELFF
J: TRBJ1-1; D: -; size: many; V: TRBV7-9; DNA: TGTGCCAGCCTAAAGGGGAACACTGAAGCTTTCTTT; CDR3: CASLKGNTEAFF
J: TRBJ1-5; D: -; size: -; V: TRBV20-1; DNA: TGCAGTGCTAGAGATCCCGGGGGGCTGGGTTACGATCAGCCCCAGCATTTT; CDR3: CSARDPGGLGYDQPQHF
J: TRBJ1-1; D: TRBD1; size: many; V: TRBV7-6; DNA: TGTGCCAGCAGCCCCCGGACAGGGGATTTAGACACTGAAGCTTTCTTT; CDR3: CASSPRTGDLDTEAFF
J: TRBJ2-7; D: -; size: -; V: TRBV6-6; DNA: TGTGCCAGCAGTGTAATGTGGCCCGAGCAGTACTTC; CDR3: CASSVMWPEQYF
J: TRBJ1-2; D: -; size: many; V: TRBV27; DNA: TGTGCCAGCAGTTATACACCTAACTATGGCTACACCTTC; CDR3: CASSYTPNYGYTF
J: TRBJ1-2; D: TRBD1; size: -; V: TRBV28; DNA: TGTGCCTCCAACCTCCGACAGGGTCGCTATGGCTACACCTTC; CDR3: CASNLRQGRYGYTF
J: TRBJ2-7; D: -; size: many; V: TRBV27; DNA: TGTGCCAGCAGTTTAGGCCCCGGCGAGCAGTACTTC; CDR3: CASSLGPGEQYF
J: TRBJ2-7; D: TRBD1; size: few; V: TRBV12-3/TRBV12-4; DNA: TGTGCCAGCACTGGACAGGGTGAAGGCGAGCAGTACTTC; CDR3: CASTGQGEGEQYF
J: TRBJ2-1; D: -; size: -; V: TRBV10-3; DNA: TGTGCCATCAGTCACGGGGGCGGTGAGCAGTTCTTC; CDR3: CAISHGGGEQFF
J: TRBJ2-1; D: TRBD2; size: -; V: TRBV5-6; DNA: TGTGCCAGCAGCTTGGCACTAGCGGTAGACGAGCAGTTCTTC; CDR3: CASSLALAVDEQFF
J: TRBJ2-4; D: TRBD2; size: -; V: TRBV6-6; DNA: TGTGCCAGCATATCGGACCGGGGGGAAAACATTCAGTACTTC; CDR3: CASISDRGENIQYF
J: TRBJ2-1; D: -; size: -; V: TRBV6-2/TRBV6-3; DNA: TGTGCCAGCAGTTCCTGGGACTCCCACTCCTACAATGAGCAGTTCTTC; CDR3: CASSSWDSHSYNEQFF
J: TRBJ2-3; D: -; size: -; V: TRBV13; DNA: TGTGCCAGCAGCTTACCGGTTCTAAGCACAGATACGCAGTATTTT; CDR3: CASSLPVLSTDTQYF
J: TRBJ2-3; D: -; size: few; V: TRBV19; DNA: TGTGCCAGTAGCCCTGAACGGGGGTACACAGATACGCAGTATTTT; CDR3: CASSPERGYTDTQYF
J: TRBJ2-3; D: TRBD2; size: -; V: TRBV5-1; DNA: TGCGCCAGCAGGCTAGCGGGGGGTGAAGATACGCAGTATTTT; CDR3: CASRLAGGEDTQYF
J: TRBJ2-7; D: TRBD1; size: few; V: TRBV7-6; DNA: TGTGCCAGCAGCTTAGTCGACAGGGGCAGATCCTACGAGCAGTACTTC; CDR3: CASSLVDRGRSYEQYF
J: TRBJ2-3; D: -; size: -; V: TRBV20-1; DNA: TGCAGTGCTAGAGAGTGGTGGCAGAACACAGATACGCAGTATTTT; CDR3: CSAREWWQNTDTQYF
J: TRBJ2-7; D: TRBD1; size: few; V: TRBV2; DNA: TGTGCCACCCAACAGGGGGCCGACTACGAGCAGTACTTC; CDR3: CATQQGADYEQYF
J: TRBJ1-3; D: -; size: few; V: TRBV7-6; DNA: TGTGCCAGCAGCCCGACAGACCAAAAGGGAGACACCATATATTTT; CDR3: CASSPTDQKGDTIYF
J: TRBJ1-4; D: -; size: few; V: TRBV12-3/TRBV12-4; DNA: TGTGCCAGCAGTTTAGTATGGGACCCTAATGAAAAACTGTTTTTT; CDR3: CASSLVWDPNEKLFF
J: TRBJ2-1; D: -; size: once; V: TRBV7-9; DNA: TGTGCCAGCAGCTTAGTAGGGCATGAGCAGGTCTTC; CDR3: CASSLVGHEQVF
J: TRBJ1-2; D: -; size: -; V: TRBV7-8; DNA: TGTGCCAGCAGAGGGGACCTGGGCTACACCTTC; CDR3: CASRGDLGYTF
J: TRBJ2-5; D: -; size: few; V: TRBV19; DNA: TGTGCCAGTAGTATCGGGCAGGGGCTAGAGACCCAGTACTTC; CDR3: CASSIGQGLETQYF
J: TRBJ2-1; D: -; size: many; V: TRBV6-2/TRBV6-3; DNA: TGTGCCAGCAGTCGGGACCTAAACGTGCAGTTCTTC; CDR3: CASSRDLNVQFF
J: TRBJ2-1; D: -; size: -; V: TRBV27; DNA: TGTGCCAGCAGTTTATCGTCGGCGGGGGCTGTCGATGAGCAGTTCTTC; CDR3: CASSLSSAGAVDEQFF
J: TRBJ2-7; D: -; size: -; V: TRBV13; DNA: TGTGCCAGCAGCTTCTCGGACTCCTACGAGCAGTACTTC; CDR3: CASSFSDSYEQYF
J: TRBJ2-7; D: -; size: many; V: TRBV7-9; DNA: TGTGCCAGCAGCTTAGTGGGGAGCTCCTACGAGCAGTACTTC; CDR3: CASSLVGSSYEQYF
J: TRBJ1-1; D: -; size: -; V: TRBV11-2; DNA: TGTGCCAGCAGCTTCCCCGGAGCTTTCTTT; CDR3: CASSFPGAFF
J: TRBJ2-1; D: TRBD1; size: -; V: TRBV4-1; DNA: TGCGCCAGCAGCCAAGCAGGACAGGGCTACAATGAGCAGTTCTTC; CDR3: CASSQAGQGYNEQFF
J: TRBJ1-5; D: -; size: few; V: TRBV3-1; DNA: TGTGCCAGCAGCCAAGATCCGATGGCTTCCCGGCCCCAGCATTTT; CDR3: CASSQDPMASRPQHF
J: TRBJ2-1; D: TRBD1; size: -; V: TRBV28; DNA: TGTGCCAGCAGTTTACCGGGACAGGGGGCTCGGCGGTTCCCCTACAATGAGCAGTTCTTC; CDR3: CASSLPGQGARRFPYNEQFF
J: TRBJ2-5; D: -; size: few; V: TRBV7-8; DNA: TGTGCCAGCAGACCAAGGACTATCCCAGAGACCCAGTACTTC; CDR3: CASRPRTIPETQYF
J: TRBJ2-3; D: TRBD2; size: few; V: TRBV15; DNA: TGTGCCACCAGCACCCCCTTGGCCAGCGGGGGGATCACAGATACGCAGTATTTT; CDR3: CATSTPLASGGITDTQYF
J: TRBJ1-1; D: TRBD1; size: -; V: TRBV29-1; DNA: TGCAGCCCACCCGGAGGACAGGGAGAAACTGAAGCTTTCTTT; CDR3: CSPPGGQGETEAFF
J: TRBJ1-2; D: TRBD1; size: -; V: TRBV12-3/TRBV12-4; DNA: TGTGCCAGCAGTTTGATAGGGGGCGACGACTATGGCTACACCTTC; CDR3: CASSLIGGDDYGYTF
J: TRBJ1-1; D: -; size: -; V: TRBV4-2; DNA: TGTGCCAGCAGCCAAGATTTCTCGAACACTGAAGCTTTCTTT; CDR3: CASSQDFSNTEAFF
J: TRBJ2-1; D: TRBD2; size: -; V: TRBV7-4; DNA: TGTGCCAGCAACTTACAGGAGCGGGGGGGCTCAGGGCTCGATGAGCAGTTCTTC; CDR3: CASNLQERGGSGLDEQFF
J: TRBJ1-2; D: TRBD1; size: -; V: TRBV11-2; DNA: TGTGCCAGCAGCTTAGCTATCGGTTTGTGGACAGGGCCCTTCTACACCTTC; CDR3: CASSLAIGLWTGPFYTF
J: TRBJ2-6; D: TRBD2; size: -; V: TRBV20-1; DNA: TGCAGTGCTAGGTATAGCGGGGGGCCCTCCATCTCTGGGGCCAACGTCCTGACTTTC; CDR3: CSARYSGGPSISGANVLTF
J: TRBJ1-5; D: TRBD1; size: -; V: TRBV20-1; DNA: TGCAGTGCTAGAGATATCCAGGGGGCTTGGGGGAGCAATCAGCCCCAGCATTTT; CDR3: CSARDIQGAWGSNQPQHF
J: TRBJ1-5; D: -; size: -; V: TRBV5-1; DNA: TGCGCCAGCAGCTTGAAATGCTTCTATAGCAATCAGCCCCAGCATTTT; CDR3: CASSLKCFYSNQPQHF
J: TRBJ1-5; D: -; size: few; V: TRBV27; DNA: TGTGCCAGCAGTTTAGGAGGGGTGGATCAGCCCCAGCATTTT; CDR3: CASSLGGVDQPQHF
J: TRBJ2-3; D: -; size: few; V: TRBV24-1; DNA: TGTGCCACCAGTGAGAACCGGGACTCACGCACAGATACGCAGTATTTT; CDR3: CATSENRDSRTDTQYF
J: TRBJ1-5; D: -; size: few; V: TRBV5-5; DNA: TGTGCCAGCAGCTTGGAGACACCTAGCAATCAGCCCCAGCATTTT; CDR3: CASSLETPSNQPQHF
J: TRBJ1-5; D: -; size: few; V: TRBV28; DNA: TGTGCCAGCCTCTCCGGGGTGAGCAATCAGCCCCAGCATTTT; CDR3: CASLSGVSNQPQHF
J: TRBJ1-1; D: -; size: -; V: TRBV19; DNA: TGTGCCAGTAGTATAGATCAGGGCGTAACATCGGAAGCTTTCTTT; CDR3: CASSIDQGVTSEAFF
J: TRBJ2-2; D: -; size: -; V: TRBV4-1; DNA: TGCGCCAGCAGCCAAGGGGAGGGGGGAAACACCGGGGAGCTGTTTTTT; CDR3: CASSQGEGGNTGELFF
J: TRBJ2-1; D: TRBD1; size: -; V: TRBV10-3; DNA: TGTGCCATCGGACAGGGACTCAACCGACCGTACAATGAGCAGTTCTTC; CDR3: CAIGQGLNRPYNEQFF
J: TRBJ2-7; D: -; size: -; V: TRBV7-9; DNA: TGTGCCAGCAGCCCCGTCGCCCAGACCTACGAGCAGTACTTC; CDR3: CASSPVAQTYEQYF
J: TRBJ1-4; D: -; size: many; V: TRBV7-8; DNA: TGTGCCATTCAGGGGCCAACTAATGAAAAACTGTTTTTT; CDR3: CAIQGPTNEKLFF
J: TRBJ1-5; D: -; size: -; V: TRBV7-9; DNA: TGTGCCAGCAGCCGCACCGGCTTAGGGGCGAAAGGCAATCAGCCCCAGCATTTT; CDR3: CASSRTGLGAKGNQPQHF
J: TRBJ2-7; D: -; size: few; V: TRBV14; DNA: TGTGCCAGCAGCCAAGGGATCGGGCGGGCCGCCTACGAGCAGTACTTC; CDR3: CASSQGIGRAAYEQYF
J: TRBJ2-2; D: TRBD1; size: few; V: TRBV4-1; DNA: TGCGCCAGCAGCCAAGATGGGCGACAGGGGAGCACCGGGGAGCTGTTTTTT; CDR3: CASSQDGRQGSTGELFF